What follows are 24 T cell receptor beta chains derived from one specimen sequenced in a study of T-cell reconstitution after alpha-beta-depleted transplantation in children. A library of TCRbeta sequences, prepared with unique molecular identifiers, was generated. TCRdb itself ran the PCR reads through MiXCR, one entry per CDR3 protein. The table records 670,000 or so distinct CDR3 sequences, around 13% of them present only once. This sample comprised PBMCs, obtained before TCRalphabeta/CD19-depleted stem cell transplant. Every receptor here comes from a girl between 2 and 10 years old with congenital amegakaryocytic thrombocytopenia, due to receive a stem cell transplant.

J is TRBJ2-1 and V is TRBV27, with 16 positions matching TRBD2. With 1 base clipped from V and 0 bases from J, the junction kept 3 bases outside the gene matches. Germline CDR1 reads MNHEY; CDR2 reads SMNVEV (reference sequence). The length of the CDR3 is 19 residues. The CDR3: CASSLWGLAGGSSYNEQFF. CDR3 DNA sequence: TGTGCCAGCAGTTTATGGGGACTAGCGGGGGGGAGCTCCTACAATGAGCAGTTCTTC.

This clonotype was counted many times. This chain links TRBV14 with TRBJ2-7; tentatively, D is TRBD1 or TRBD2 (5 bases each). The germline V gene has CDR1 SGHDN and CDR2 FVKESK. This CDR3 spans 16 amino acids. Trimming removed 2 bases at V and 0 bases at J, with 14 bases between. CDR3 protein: CASSQTGTWSSYEQYF. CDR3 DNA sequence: TGTGCCAGCAGCCAAACTGGGACGTGGAGCTCCTACGAGCAGTACTTC.

The CDR3 protein is CASSLLGQATDTQYF. The DNA for the CDR3 is TGTGCCAGCAGTTTGTTAGGACAGGCCACAGATACGCAGTATTTT. The chain has TRBV12-3 or TRBV12-4 and TRBJ2-3; TRBD1 matches at 7 bases. Germline trimming cut 3 bases from V and 2 bases from J; bases unmatched to any gene: 5. This CDR3 spans 15 amino acids.

The CDR3 sequence: CASSQDRLAGGPHRRDTQYF. CDR3 DNA: TGCGCCAGCAGCCAAGATAGGCTAGCGGGAGGGCCTCACCGTCGAGATACGCAGTATTTT. The chain uses TRBV4-1 and TRBJ2-3, with 12 bases identical to TRBD2. This CDR3 has 20 residues. Germline-derived CDR1 and CDR2 are MGHRA and YSYEKL. V lost 0 bases and J lost 5; bases outside the gene matches: 15.

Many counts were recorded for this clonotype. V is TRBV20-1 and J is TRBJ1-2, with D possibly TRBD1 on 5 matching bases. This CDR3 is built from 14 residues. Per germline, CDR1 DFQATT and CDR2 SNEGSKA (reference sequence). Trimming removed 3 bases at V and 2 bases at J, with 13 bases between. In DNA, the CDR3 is TGCAGTGCTAGGGATGGGACGGTAAACTATGGCTACACCTTC. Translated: CSARDGTVNYGYTF.

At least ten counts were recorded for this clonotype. The CDR3, as DNA: TGTGCCAGCAGTTACTCGAGTGGTCCAGGGGGCCTGAACACTGAAGCTTTCTTT. It is translated as CASSYSSGPGGLNTEAFF. J is TRBJ1-1 and V is TRBV6-5, with 8 bases lining up with TRBD1. Trimming at V came to 0 bases and at J to 0 bases, leaving 9 bases not matched to a gene. This CDR3 spans 18 amino acids. Germline CDR1 and CDR2: MNHEY and SVGAGI.

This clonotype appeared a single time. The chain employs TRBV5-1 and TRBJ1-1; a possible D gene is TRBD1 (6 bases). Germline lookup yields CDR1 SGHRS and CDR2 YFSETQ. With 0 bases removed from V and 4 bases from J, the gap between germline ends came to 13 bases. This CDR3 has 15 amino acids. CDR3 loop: CASSLALGGFTEAFF. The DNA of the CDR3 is TGCGCCAGCAGCTTGGCCTTGGGGGGCTTCACTGAAGCTTTCTTT.

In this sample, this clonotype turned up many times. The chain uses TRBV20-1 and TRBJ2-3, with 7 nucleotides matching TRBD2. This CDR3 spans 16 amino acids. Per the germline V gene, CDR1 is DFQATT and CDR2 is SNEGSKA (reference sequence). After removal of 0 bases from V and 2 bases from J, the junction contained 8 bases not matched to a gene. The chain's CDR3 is CSAREGTTRFTDTQYF. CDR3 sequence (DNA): TGCAGTGCTAGAGAGGGGACTACCCGGTTCACAGATACGCAGTATTTT.

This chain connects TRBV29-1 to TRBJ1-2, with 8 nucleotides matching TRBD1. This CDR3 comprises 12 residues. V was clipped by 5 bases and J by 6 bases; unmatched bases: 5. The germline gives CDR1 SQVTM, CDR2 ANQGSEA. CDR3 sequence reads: CSVRDRRDGYTF. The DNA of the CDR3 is TGCAGCGTTAGGGACAGGCGCGATGGCTACACCTTC.

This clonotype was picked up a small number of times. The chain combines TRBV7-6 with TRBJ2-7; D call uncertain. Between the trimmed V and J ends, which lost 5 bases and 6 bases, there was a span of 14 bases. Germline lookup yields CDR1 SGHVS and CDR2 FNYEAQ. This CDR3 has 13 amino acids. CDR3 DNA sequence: TGTGCCAGCAGCCAGCCGGAAGCCAGCGAGCAGTACTTC. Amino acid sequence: CASSQPEASEQYF.

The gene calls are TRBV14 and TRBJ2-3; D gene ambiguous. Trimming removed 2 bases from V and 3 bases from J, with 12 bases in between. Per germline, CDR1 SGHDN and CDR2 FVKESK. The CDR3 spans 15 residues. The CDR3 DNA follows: TGTGCCAGCAGCCAATCTTTGGGCCGAACAGATACGCAGTATTTT. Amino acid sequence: CASSQSLGRTDTQYF.

The CDR3 region has the DNA TGCAGCGTTGTCCCCCCCTATAGCGGGAGCCAAGAGACCCAGTACTTC. Amino acid sequence: CSVVPPYSGSQETQYF. This rearrangement joins TRBV29-1 to TRBJ2-5, with TRBD2 matching 9 bases. CDR1 and CDR2 from the germline V gene are SQVTM and ANQGSEA. V dropped 4 bases and J dropped 1; count of bases not matched to a gene: 10. This CDR3 contains 16 residues.

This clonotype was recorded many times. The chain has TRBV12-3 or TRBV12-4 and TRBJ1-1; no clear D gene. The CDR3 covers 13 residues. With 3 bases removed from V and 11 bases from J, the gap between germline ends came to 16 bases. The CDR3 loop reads CASSFQSWDWAFF. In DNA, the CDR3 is TGTGCCAGCAGTTTCCAGTCGTGGGATTGGGCTTTCTTT.

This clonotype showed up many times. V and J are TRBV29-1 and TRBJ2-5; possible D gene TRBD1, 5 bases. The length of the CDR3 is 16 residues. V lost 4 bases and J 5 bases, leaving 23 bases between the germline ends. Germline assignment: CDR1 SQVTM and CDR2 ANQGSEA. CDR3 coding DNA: TGCAGCGTTGTTCCCCCTTGGGGCTTTGCGGTCGAGACCCAGTACTTC. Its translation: CSVVPPWGFAVETQYF.

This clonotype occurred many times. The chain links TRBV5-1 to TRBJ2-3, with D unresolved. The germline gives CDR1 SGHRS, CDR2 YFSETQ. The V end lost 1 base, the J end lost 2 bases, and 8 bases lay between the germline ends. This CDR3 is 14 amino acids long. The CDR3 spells CASSLYGDTDTQYF. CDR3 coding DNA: TGCGCCAGCAGCTTGTATGGGGACACAGATACGCAGTATTTT.

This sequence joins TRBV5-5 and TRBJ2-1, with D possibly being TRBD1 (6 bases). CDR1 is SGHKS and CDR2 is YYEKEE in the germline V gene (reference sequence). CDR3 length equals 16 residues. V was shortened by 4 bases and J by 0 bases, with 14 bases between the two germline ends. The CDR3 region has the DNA TGTGCCAGCAGCAGATGGACAGAGAGCTCCTACAATGAGCAGTTCTTC. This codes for CASSRWTESSYNEQFF.

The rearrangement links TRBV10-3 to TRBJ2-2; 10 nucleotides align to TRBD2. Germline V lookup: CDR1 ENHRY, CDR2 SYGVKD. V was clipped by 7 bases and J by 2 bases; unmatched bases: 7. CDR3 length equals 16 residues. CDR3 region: CAIKTGLAENTGELFF. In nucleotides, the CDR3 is TGTGCCATCAAAACCGGACTAGCGGAAAACACCGGGGAGCTGTTTTTT.

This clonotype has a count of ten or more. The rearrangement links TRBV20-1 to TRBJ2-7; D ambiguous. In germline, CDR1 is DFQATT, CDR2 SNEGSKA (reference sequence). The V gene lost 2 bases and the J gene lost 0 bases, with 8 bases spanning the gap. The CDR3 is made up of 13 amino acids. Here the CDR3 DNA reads TGCAGTGCTAGAACCCGAAACTCCTACGAGCAGTACTTC. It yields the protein CSARTRNSYEQYF.

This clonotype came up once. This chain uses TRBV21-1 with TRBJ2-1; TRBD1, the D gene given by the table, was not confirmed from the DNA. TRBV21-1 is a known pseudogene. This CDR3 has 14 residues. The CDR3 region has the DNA TGTGCCCCAAGGGACAGGGTCCCCTACAATGAGCAGTTCTTC. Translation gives CAPRDRVPYNEQFF.

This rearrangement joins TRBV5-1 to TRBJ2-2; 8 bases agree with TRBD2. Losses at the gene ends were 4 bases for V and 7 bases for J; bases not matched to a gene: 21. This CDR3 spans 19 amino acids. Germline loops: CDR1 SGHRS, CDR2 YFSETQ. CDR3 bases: TGCGCCAGCAGCAGTCTGGTCCCCGGACTAGCAGGGACGGTCGGGGAGCTGTTTTTT. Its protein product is CASSSLVPGLAGTVGELFF.

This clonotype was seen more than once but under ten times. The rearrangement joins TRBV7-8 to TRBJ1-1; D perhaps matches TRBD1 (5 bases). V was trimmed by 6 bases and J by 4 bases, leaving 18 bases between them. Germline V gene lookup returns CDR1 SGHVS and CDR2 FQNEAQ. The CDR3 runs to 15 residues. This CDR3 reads CASSVYGGRITEAFF. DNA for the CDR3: TGTGCCAGCAGTGTATATGGGGGTAGGATCACTGAAGCTTTCTTT.

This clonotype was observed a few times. The CDR3 DNA sequence: TGCGCCAGCAGCACAGGACAGGGGGCCTTAAACATTCAGTACTTC. Translation: CASSTGQGALNIQYF. The chain uses TRBV4-1 and TRBJ2-4, with 11 bases identical to TRBD1. V trimming: 5 bases; J trimming: 6 bases; junction bases outside the gene matches: 6. The germline V gene encodes CDR1 MGHRA and CDR2 YSYEKL. This CDR3 is built from 15 residues.

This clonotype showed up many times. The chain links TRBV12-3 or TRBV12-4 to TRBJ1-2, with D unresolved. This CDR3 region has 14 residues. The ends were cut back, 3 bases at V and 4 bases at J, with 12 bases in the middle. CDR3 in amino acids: CASSFLREGYGYTF. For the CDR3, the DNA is TGTGCCAGCAGTTTTCTCCGGGAGGGCTATGGCTACACCTTC.

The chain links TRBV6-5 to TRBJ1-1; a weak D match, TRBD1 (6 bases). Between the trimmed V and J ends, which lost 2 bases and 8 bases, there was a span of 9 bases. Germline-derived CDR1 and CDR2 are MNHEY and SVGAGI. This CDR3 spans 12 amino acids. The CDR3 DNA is TGTGCCAGCAGTTACCAGGGGCAGGAAGCTTTCTTT. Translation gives CASSYQGQEAFF.